The 3 T cell receptor beta chains below were found in one sample sequenced in a study of PD-L1 blockade in urothelial cancer. Produced via immunoSEQ multiplex PCR; TCRdb's table is partial and in-frame only. The data hold 70,000 to 100,000 clones, with about 83% observed a single time. Documented time point: pretreatment peripheral blood. Sample: PBMCs, taken around atezolizumab (anti-PD-L1) treatment. These receptors came from a man aged 55 to 70 with urothelial cancer.

The gene calls are TRBV18 and TRBJ2-7, with 7 bases fitting TRBD1. Germline-derived CDR1 and CDR2 are KGHSH and LQKENI. The length of the CDR3 is 15 residues. V shed 1 base and J 2 bases; nucleotides not matched to a gene: 5. The CDR3 spells CASSPRMGQTYEQYF. CDR3 nucleotide sequence: TGTGCCAGCTCACCACGAATGGGACAGACCTACGAGCAGTACTTC.

This clone was recorded only once. The V call is TRBV18, the J call TRBJ2-1; D might be TRBD2 (5 bases). V was cut by 3 bases and J by 8 bases, with 14 bases left in between. The CDR3 has 14 residues. CDR1 and CDR2 from the germline V gene are KGHSH and LQKENI. CDR3 in amino acids: CASSPRGRAHEQFF. The CDR3 coding sequence is TGTGCCAGCTCACCCCGCGGGCGCGCCCATGAGCAGTTCTTC.

J is TRBJ2-5 and V is TRBV5-6, with D possibly TRBD1 on 5 matching bases. This CDR3 is built from 13 residues. Germline V gene lookup returns CDR1 SGHDT and CDR2 YYEEEE. V shed 4 bases and J shed 3 bases, with 10 bases lying between them. CDR3 sequence: CASSIGREETQYF. The CDR3 DNA follows: TGTGCCAGCAGCATCGGCAGGGAAGAGACCCAGTACTTC.